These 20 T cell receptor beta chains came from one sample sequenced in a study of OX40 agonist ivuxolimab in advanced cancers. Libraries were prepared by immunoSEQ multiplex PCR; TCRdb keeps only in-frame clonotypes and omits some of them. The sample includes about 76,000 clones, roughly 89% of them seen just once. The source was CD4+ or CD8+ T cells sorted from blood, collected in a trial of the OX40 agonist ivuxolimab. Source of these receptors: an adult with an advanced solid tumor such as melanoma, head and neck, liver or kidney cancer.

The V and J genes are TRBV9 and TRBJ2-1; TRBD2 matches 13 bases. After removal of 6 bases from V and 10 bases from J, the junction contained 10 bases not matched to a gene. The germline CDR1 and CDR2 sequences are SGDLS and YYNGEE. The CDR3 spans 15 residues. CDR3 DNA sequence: TGTGCCAGCACCATCCAAGGACTAGCGGGAGACGAGCAGTTCTTC. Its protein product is CASTIQGLAGDEQFF.

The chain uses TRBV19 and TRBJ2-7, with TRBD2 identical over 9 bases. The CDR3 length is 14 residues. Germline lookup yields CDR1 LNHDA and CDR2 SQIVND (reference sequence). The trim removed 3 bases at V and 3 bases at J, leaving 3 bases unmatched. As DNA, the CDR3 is TGTGCCAGTAGTATGGCACTAGCGGGCTACGAGCAGTACTTC. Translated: CASSMALAGYEQYF.

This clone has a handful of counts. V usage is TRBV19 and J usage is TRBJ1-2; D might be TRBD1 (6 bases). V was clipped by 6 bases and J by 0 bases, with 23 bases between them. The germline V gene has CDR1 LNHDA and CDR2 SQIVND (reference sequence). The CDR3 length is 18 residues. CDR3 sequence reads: CASSPQSATRTANYGYTF. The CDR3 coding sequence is TGTGCCAGTAGCCCACAATCCGCCACACGGACAGCTAACTATGGCTACACCTTC.

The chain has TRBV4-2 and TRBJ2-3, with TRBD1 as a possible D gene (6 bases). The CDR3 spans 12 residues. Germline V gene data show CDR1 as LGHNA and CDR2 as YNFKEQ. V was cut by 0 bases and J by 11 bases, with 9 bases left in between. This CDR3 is CASSQEGAGQYF. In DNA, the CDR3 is TGTGCCAGCAGCCAAGAGGGGGCAGGGCAGTATTTT.

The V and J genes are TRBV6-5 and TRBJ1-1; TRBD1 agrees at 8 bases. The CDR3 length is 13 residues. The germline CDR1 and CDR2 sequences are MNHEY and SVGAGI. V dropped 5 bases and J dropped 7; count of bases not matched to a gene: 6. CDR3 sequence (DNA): TGTGCCAGCAGTACACTAGGACAGGGTGAAGCTTTCTTT. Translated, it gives CASSTLGQGEAFF.

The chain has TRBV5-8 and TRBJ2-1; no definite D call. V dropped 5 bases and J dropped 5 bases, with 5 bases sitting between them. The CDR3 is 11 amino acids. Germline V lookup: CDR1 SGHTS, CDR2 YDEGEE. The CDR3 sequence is CASRTNNEQFF. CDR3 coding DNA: TGTGCCAGCAGAACGAACAATGAGCAGTTCTTC.

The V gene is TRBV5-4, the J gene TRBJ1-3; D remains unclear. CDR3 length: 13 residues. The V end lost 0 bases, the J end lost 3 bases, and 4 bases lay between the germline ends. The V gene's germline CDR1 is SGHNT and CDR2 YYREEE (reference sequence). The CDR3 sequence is CASSLGGGNTIYF. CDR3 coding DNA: TGTGCCAGCAGCTTGGGGGGTGGAAACACCATATATTTT.

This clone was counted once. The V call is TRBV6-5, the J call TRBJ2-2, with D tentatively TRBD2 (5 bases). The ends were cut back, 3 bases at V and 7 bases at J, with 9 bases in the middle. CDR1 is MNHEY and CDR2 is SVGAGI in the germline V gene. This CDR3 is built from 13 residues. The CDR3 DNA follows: TGTGCCAGCAGTTATACAAGCGGCGGGGAGCTGTTTTTT. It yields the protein CASSYTSGGELFF.

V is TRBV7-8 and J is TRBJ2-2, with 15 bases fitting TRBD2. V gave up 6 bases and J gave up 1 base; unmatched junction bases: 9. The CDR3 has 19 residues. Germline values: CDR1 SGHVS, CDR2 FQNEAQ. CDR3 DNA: TGTGCCAGCAGAGGACTAGCGGGAGGGCCGCGACAGAACACCGGGGAGCTGTTTTTT. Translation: CASRGLAGGPRQNTGELFF.

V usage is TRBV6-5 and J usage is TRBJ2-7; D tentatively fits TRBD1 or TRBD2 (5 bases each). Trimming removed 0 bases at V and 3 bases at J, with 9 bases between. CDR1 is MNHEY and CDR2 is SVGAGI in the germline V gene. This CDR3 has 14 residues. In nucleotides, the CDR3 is TGTGCCAGCAGTTACTCGGGGGAGATCTACGAGCAGTACTTC. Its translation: CASSYSGEIYEQYF.

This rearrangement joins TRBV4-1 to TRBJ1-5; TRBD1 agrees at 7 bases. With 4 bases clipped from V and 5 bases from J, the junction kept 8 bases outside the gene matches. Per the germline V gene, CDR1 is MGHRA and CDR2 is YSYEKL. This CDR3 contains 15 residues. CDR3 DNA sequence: TGCGCCAGCAGCCTTACTCAGGGGGAGGATCAGCCCCAGCATTTT. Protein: CASSLTQGEDQPQHF.

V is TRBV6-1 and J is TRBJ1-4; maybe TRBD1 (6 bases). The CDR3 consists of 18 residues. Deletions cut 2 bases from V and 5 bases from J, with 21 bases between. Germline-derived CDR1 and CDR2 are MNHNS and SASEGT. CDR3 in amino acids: CASSERGWRQMMNEKLFF. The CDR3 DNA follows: TGTGCCAGCAGTGAAAGGGGGTGGCGGCAGATGATGAATGAAAAACTGTTTTTT.

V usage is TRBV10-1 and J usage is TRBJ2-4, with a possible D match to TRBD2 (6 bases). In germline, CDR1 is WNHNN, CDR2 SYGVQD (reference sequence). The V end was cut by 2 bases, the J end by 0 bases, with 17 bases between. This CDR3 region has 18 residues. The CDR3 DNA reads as TGCGCCAGCAGTGAGAAGGGCGGGGAGGAACTAGCCAAAAACATTCAGTACTTC. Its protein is CASSEKGGEELAKNIQYF.

The chain's CDR3 is CASSPPTSGALSGANVLTF. CDR3 DNA sequence: TGTGCCAGCAGTCCCCCGACTAGCGGGGCACTCTCTGGGGCCAACGTCCTGACTTTC. The chain joins TRBV27 to TRBJ2-6; 11 bases match TRBD2. Trimming cost V 5 bases and J 0 bases; bases outside gene matches: 9. Germline CDR1 is MNHEY and CDR2 is SMNVEV (reference sequence). The CDR3 length is 19 residues.

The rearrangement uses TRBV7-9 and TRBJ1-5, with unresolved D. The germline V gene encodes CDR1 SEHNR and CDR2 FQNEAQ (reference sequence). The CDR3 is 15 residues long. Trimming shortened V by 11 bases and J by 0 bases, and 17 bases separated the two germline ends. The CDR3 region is CACFPREYSNQPQHF. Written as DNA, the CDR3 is TGTGCCTGTTTTCCCCGGGAATATAGCAATCAGCCCCAGCATTTT.

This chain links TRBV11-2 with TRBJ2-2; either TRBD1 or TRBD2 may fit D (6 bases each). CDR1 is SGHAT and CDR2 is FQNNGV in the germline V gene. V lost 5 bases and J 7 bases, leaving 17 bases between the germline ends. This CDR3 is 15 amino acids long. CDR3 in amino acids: CASSRGTSVHGELFF. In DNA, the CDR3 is TGTGCCAGCAGCCGCGGGACATCGGTCCACGGGGAGCTGTTTTTT.

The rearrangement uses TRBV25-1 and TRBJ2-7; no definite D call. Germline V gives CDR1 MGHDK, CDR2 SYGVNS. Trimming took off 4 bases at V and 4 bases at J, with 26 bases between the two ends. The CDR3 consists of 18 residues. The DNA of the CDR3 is TGTGCCAGCAGTGGCCTTCTGGATGGGCCTTTAACCGCTTACGAGCAGTACTTC. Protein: CASSGLLDGPLTAYEQYF.

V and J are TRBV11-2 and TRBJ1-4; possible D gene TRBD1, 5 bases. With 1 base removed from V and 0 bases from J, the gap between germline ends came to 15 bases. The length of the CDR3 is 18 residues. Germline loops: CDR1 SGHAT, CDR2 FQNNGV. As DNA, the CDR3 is TGTGCCAGCAGCTTAGGCGGGTTCGGAGGGGCAACTAATGAAAAACTGTTTTTT. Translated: CASSLGGFGGATNEKLFF.

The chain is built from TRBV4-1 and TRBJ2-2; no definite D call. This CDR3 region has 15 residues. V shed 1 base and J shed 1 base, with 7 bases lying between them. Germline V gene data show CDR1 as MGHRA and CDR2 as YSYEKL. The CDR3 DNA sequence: TGCGCCAGCAGCCAAGGGCCCCGGAACACCGGGGAGCTGTTTTTT. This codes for CASSQGPRNTGELFF.

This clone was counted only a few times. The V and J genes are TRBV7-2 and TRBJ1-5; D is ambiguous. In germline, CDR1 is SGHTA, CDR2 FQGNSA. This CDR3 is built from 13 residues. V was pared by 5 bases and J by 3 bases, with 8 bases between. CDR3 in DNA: TGTGCCAGCAGCCCAAGCCACAATCAGCCCCAGCATTTT. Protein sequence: CASSPSHNQPQHF.